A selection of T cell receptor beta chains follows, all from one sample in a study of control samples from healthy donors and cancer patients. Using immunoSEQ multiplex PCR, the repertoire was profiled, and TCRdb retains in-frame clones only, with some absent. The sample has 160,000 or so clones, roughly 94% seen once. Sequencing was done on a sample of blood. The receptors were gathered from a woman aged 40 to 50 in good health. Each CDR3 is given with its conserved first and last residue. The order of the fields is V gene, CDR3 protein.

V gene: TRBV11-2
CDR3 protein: CASARGAGYTEAFF

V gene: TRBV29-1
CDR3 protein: CSAGLQDEQFF

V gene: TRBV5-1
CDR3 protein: CASSLEAGGTDTQYF

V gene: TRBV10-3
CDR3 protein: CAISERQGRSPLHF

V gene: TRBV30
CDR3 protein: CASKQAINSPLHF

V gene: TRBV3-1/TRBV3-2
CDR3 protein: CASSAPGANVLTF

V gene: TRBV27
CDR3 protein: CASSLPVGNTEAFF

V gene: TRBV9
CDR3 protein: CASSVGRSESPLHF

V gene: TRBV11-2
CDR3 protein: CASSRRTSGGASYEQYF

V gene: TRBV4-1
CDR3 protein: CASSREMTAYGYTF

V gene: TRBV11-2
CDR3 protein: CASSLGEGAGAEQYF

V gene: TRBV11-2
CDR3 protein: CASSLGPQGNQPQHF

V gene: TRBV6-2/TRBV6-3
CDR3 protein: CASSYYSGPRDEQFF

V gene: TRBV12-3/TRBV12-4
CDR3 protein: CASSSSRAEPQHF

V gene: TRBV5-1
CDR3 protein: CASSLQGAYEQYF

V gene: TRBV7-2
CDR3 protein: CASSLASLAGEQYF

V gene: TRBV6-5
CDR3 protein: CASSLHRDYGYTF

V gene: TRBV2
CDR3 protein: CASSGGTGGWETQYF

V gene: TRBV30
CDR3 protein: CAWNRGGTQPQHF

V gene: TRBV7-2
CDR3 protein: CASSLRQGNSPLHF

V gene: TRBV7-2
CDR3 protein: CASSLASGALTFYGYTF

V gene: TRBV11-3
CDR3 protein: CASSDWGVDSPLHF

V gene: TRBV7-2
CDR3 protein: CASRHDRVYGYTF